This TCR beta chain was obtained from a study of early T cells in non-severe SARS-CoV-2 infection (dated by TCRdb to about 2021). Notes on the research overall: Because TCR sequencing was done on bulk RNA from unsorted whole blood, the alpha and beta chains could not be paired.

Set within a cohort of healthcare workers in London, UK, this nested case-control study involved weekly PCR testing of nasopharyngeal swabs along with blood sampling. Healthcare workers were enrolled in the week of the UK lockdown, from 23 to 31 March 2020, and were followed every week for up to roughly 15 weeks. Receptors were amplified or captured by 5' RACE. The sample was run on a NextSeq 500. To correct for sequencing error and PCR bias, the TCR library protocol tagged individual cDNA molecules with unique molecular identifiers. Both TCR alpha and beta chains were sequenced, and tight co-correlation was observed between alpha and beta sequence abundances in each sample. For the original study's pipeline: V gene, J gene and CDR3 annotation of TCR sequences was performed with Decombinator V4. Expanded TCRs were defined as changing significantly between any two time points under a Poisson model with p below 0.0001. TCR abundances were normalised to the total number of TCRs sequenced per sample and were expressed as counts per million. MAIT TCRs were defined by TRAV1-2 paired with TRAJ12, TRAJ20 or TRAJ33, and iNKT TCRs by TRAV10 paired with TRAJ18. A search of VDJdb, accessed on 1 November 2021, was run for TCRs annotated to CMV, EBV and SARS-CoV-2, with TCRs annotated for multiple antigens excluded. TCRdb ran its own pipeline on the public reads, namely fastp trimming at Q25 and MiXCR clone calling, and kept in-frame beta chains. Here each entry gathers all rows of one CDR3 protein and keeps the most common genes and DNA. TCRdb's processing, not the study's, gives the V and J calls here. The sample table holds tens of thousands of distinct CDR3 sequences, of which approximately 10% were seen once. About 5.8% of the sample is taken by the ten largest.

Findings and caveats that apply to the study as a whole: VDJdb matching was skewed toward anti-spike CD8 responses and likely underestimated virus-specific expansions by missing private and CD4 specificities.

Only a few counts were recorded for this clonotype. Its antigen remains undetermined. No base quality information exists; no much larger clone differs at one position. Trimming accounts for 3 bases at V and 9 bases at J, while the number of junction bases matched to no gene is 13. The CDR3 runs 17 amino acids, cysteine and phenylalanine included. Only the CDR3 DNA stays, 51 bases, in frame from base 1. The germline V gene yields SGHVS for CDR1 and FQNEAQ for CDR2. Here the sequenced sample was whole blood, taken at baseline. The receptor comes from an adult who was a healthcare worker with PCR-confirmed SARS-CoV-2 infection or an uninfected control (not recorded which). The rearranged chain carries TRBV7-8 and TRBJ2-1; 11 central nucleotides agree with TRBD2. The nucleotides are TGTGCCAGCAGCTTGCGGAACCCTAGCGGGAGGCCACGTGAGCAGTTCTTC. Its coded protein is CASSLRNPSGRPREQFF.